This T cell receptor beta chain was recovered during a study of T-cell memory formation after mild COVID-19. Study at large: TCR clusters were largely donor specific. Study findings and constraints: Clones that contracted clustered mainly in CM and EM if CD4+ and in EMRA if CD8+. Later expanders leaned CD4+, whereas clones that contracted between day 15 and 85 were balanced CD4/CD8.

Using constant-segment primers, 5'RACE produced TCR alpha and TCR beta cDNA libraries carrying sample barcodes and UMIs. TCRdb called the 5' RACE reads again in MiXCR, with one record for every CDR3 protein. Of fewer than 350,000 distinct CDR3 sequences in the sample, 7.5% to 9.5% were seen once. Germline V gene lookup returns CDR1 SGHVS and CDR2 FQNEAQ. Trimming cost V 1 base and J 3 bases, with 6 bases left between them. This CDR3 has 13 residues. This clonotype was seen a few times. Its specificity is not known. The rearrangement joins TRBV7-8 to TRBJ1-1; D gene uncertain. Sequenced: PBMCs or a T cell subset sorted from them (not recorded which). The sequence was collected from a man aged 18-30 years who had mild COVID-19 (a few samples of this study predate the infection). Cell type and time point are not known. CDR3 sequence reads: CASSLGMDTEAFF. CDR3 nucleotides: TGTGCCAGCAGCTTAGGGATGGACACTGAAGCTTTCTTT.